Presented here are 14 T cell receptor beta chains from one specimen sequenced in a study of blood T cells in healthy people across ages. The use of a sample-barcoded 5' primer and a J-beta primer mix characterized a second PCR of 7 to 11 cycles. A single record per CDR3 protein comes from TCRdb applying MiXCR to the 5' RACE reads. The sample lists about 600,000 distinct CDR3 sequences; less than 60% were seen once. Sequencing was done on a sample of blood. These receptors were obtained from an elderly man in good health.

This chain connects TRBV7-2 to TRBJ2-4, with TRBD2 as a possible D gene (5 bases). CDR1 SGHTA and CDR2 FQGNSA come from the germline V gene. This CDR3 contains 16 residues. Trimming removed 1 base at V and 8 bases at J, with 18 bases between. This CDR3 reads CASSLGNSNPGDIQYF. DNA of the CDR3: TGTGCCAGCAGCTTAGGAAACAGCAATCCCGGGGACATTCAGTACTTC.

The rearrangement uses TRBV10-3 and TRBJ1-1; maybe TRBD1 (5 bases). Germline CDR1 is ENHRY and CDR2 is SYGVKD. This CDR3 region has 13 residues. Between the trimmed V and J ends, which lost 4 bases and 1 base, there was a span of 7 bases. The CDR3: CAISGRENTEAFF. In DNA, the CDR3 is TGTGCCATCAGTGGCAGGGAGAACACTGAAGCTTTCTTT.

This CDR3 reads CSARVTSGIKNEQYF. The CDR3 bases are TGCAGTGCTAGGGTAACTAGCGGGATCAAGAACGAGCAGTACTTC. The genes are TRBV20-1 and TRBJ2-7; TRBD2 matches 10 bases. V was clipped by 3 bases and J by 5 bases; unmatched bases: 10. This CDR3 has 15 residues. Germline CDR1 reads DFQATT; CDR2 reads SNEGSKA (reference sequence).

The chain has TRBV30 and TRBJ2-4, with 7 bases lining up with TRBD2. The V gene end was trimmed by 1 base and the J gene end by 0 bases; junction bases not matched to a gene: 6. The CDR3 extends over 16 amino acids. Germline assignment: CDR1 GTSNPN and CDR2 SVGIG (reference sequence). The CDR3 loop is CAWSGESSGAKNIQYF. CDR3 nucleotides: TGTGCCTGGAGTGGGGAGTCTAGCGGAGCCAAAAACATTCAGTACTTC.

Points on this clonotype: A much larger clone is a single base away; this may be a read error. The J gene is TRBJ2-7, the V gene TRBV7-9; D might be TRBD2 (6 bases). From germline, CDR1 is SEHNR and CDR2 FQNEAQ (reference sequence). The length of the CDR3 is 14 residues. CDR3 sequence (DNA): TGTGCCAGCAGCCCCGCGGGAAGGCCCTACGGGCAGTACTTC. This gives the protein CASSPAGRPYGQYF.

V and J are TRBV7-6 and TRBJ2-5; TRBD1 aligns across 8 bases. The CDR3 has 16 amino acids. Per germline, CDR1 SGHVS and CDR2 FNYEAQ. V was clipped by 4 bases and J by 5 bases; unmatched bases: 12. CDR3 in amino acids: CASSSSLGTGGETQYF. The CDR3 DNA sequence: TGTGCCAGCAGCTCATCCCTCGGGACAGGAGGGGAGACCCAGTACTTC.

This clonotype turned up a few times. The CDR3 nucleotides are TGTGCCAGCAGCCGGACACAGGGGTCCGAGCAGTACTTC. It is translated as CASSRTQGSEQYF. The rearrangement joins TRBV11-2 to TRBJ2-4, with 7 bases fitting TRBD1. Matching the DNA end better, TRBJ2-7 makes the J call doubtful. The CDR3 covers 13 residues. Germline V CDR1 and CDR2: SGHAT, FQNNGV.

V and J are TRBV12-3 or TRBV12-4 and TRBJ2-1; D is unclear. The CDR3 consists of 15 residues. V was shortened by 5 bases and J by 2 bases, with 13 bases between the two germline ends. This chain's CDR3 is CASSPFAVTYNEQFF. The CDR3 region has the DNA TGTGCCAGCAGTCCCTTCGCGGTAACCTACAATGAGCAGTTCTTC.

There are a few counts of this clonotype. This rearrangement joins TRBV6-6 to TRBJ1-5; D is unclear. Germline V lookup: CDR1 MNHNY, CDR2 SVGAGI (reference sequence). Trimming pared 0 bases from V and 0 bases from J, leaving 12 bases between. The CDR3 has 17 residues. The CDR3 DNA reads TGTGCCAGCAGTTACTCCGAAAGGGCCCATAGCAATCAGCCCCAGCATTTT. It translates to CASSYSERAHSNQPQHF.

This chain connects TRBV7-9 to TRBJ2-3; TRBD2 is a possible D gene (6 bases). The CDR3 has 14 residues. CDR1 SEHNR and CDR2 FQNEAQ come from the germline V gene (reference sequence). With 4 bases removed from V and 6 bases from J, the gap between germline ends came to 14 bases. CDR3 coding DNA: TGTGCCAGCAGCTACGGGACTGGCCGGGATACGCAGTATTTT. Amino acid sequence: CASSYGTGRDTQYF.

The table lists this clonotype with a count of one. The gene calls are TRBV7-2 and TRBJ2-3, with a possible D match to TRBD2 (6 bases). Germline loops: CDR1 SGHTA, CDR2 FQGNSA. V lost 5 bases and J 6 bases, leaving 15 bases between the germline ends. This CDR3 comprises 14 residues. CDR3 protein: CASSPRTTLDTQYF. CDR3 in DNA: TGTGCCAGCAGCCCCAGGACTACGTTGGATACGCAGTATTTT.

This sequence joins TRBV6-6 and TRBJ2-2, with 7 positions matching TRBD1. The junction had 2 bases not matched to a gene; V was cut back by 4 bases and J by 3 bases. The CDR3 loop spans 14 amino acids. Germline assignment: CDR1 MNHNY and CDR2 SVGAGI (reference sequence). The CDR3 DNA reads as TGTGCCAGCAGTTGGGACAGCTACACCGGGGAGCTGTTTTTT. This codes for CASSWDSYTGELFF.

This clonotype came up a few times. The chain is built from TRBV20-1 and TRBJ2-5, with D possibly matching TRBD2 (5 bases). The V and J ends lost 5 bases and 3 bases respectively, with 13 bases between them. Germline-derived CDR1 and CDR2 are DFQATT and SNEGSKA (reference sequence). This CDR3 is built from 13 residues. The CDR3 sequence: CSAPSGREETQYF. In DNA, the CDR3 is TGCAGTGCTCCCTCCGGGCGGGAAGAGACCCAGTACTTC.

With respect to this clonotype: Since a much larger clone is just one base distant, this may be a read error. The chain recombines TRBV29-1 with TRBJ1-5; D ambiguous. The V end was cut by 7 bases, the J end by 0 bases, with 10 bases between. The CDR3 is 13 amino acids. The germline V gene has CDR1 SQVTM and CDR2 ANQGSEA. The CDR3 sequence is CSAGENSNQPQHF. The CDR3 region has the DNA TGCAGCGCTGGGGAAAATAGCAATCAGCCCCAGCATTTT.